Shown below are 7 T cell receptor beta chains from a single sample sequenced in a study of blood T cell repertoires in COVID-19 (dated by TCRdb to 2018 to 2021). The protocol used for the library was the immunoSEQ multiplex PCR assay. TCRdb took this table from immuneACCESS and kept in-frame rearrangements with V and J called. Such tables lack part of the clones; where checked against another copy, unresolved V genes explain under half of the gap, and the rest is unexplained. This sample comprises 120,000 or so clones, 70% to 90% of them detected only once. The ten top clones hold around 4.4% of the sample. The sample consisted of peripheral blood. Receptors were obtained from a human donor in a cohort sampled during active COVID-19.

The chain joins TRBV29-1 to TRBJ2-1; TRBD1 matches at 7 bases. Trimming took 4 bases from V and 2 from J; bases not matched to a gene: 5. There are 14 residues in the CDR3. Per germline, CDR1 SQVTM and CDR2 ANQGSEA. For the CDR3, the DNA is TGCAGCGTTGGTGCCCAGGGGGCCTACAATGAGCAGTTCTTC. Translating gives CSVGAQGAYNEQFF.

V usage is TRBV5-4 and J usage is TRBJ1-5, with a weak D call TRBD1 (5 bases). The germline CDR1 and CDR2 sequences are SGHNT and YYREEE (reference sequence). V lost 0 bases, J lost 4 bases, and 11 bases lay in between. The CDR3 runs to 15 residues. The CDR3 loop reads CASSLAGGGNQPQHF. The DNA for the CDR3 is TGTGCCAGCAGCTTGGCCGGGGGGGGTAATCAGCCCCAGCATTTT.

J is TRBJ1-2 and V is TRBV5-1; the match to TRBD1 covers 7 bases. This CDR3 has 18 amino acids. V shed 0 bases, J shed 3 bases, and the junction held 14 bases outside the gene matches. From germline, CDR1 is SGHRS and CDR2 YFSETQ. CDR3 bases: TGCGCCAGCAGCTTGGCCCATCTCCGGGACAGCGGCGACTATGGCTACACCTTC. Protein product: CASSLAHLRDSGDYGYTF.

The J gene is TRBJ1-3, the V gene TRBV3-1 (or the pseudogene TRBV3-2); D unresolved. The V end lost 8 bases, the J end lost 0 bases, and 11 bases lay between the germline ends. Looked up from germline, CDR1 is LGHDT and CDR2 is YNNKEL (reference sequence). The CDR3 spans 14 residues. The CDR3 bases are TGTGCCAGCCGAGGGAGGAACTCTGGAAACACCATATATTTT. This gives the protein CASRGRNSGNTIYF.

The chain carries TRBV18 and TRBJ1-2, with TRBD1 identical over 7 bases. Germline lookup yields CDR1 KGHSH and CDR2 LQKENI. The CDR3 runs 14 residues. Trimming removed 3 bases from V and 2 bases from J; junction bases left unmatched: 3. In DNA form, the CDR3 reads TGTGCCAGCTCACCTGGGACAGACAACTATGGCTACACCTTC. Protein sequence: CASSPGTDNYGYTF.

In DNA form, the CDR3 reads TGTGCCACCAGGCCGGGACTAGCGGGAGGGGGACATACGCAGTATTTT. Translating gives CATRPGLAGGGHTQYF. The chain joins TRBV15 to TRBJ2-3, with 16 positions matching TRBD2. Germline loops: CDR1 LNHNV, CDR2 YYDKDF (reference sequence). Losses at the gene ends were 6 bases for V and 7 bases for J; bases not matched to a gene: 7. The CDR3 runs 16 residues.

The chain uses TRBV6-5 and TRBJ1-4; possibly TRBD1 for D (5 bases). This CDR3 is 14 amino acids long. The V gene lost 0 bases and the J gene lost 8 bases, with 10 bases spanning the gap. The germline V gene encodes CDR1 MNHEY and CDR2 SVGAGI. The CDR3 here is CASSYSGGNEKLFF. CDR3 bases: TGTGCCAGCAGTTACTCGGGGGGGAACGAAAAACTGTTTTTT.